This paragraph reports one TCR beta chain. Its antigen is unknown. No base quality values were provided; no much bigger clone lies one nucleotide off. The entry originates in a study of type 1 regulatory T cells (dated by TCRdb to the early 2020s). Study-wide context: The study characterized an in vitro protocol that generated a Tr1-enriched, alloantigen-specific CD4 T cell product named T-allo10. T-allo10 was being evaluated clinically in patients with hematological malignancies who were receiving allogeneic hematopoietic stem cell transplantation.

According to the description, T-allo10 cells that came from the donor were anergic, were specific for host alloantigens, and could carry out alloantigen-specific suppression. The sequencing machine was an Illumina MiSeq. The public reads were quality trimmed at Q25 with fastp and then assembled into clones with MiXCR by TCRdb, keeping productive beta chains. CDR3 protein duplicates are merged, each entry listing the most common genes and DNA. This sample gives approximately 23,000 distinct CDR3 sequences in total; 55% to 80% of them show up just once. 11% to 15% of the sample belongs to the ten largest clones. From its cysteine to its phenylalanine, the CDR3 spans 12 amino acids. The CDR3 DNA has 36 bases and is translated from base 1. V is shortened by 2 bases, J by 6 bases, and the region joining them spans 9 bases. Taken from the germline V gene, the CDR1 and CDR2 loops are SGHDT and YYEEEE.

This receptor was identified in a human donor in good health. The sequencing sample was made of cultured T cells, either the whole culture or a sorted T cell fraction (not recorded which). The sample's cell subset or site label, decoded: Tr1-enriched cell product generated in vitro against host alloantigens. The chain links TRBV5-6 with TRBJ2-7; a weak D assignment points to TRBD1 (6 bases agree). The CDR3 region: CASSFSGVEQYF. The DNA is TGTGCCAGCAGCTTTTCAGGGGTCGAGCAGTACTTC.